Listed here is a single TCR beta chain. Antigen unknown. This entry comes from a study of cytomegalovirus exposure and HLA in healthy donors. Findings of the study overall: Accurate prediction of HLA-A and HLA-B alleles (for most subjects) was reportedly achieved from TCR beta sequences. Relative to equally common others, HLA-associated TCR beta chains showed greater clonal expansion in a later analysis. In vitro assays verified that three CMV-associated chains recognized CMV antigens specifically.

There are 14 residues in the CDR3. CDR1 is SGHNT, CDR2 YYREEE, per germline (reference sequence). V lost 4 bases to trimming and J lost 3 bases, with 11 bases between them. With 60 Vbeta and 13 Jbeta primers, the PCR was carried out. The table came from immunoSEQ multiplex PCR; TCRdb's copy has only in-frame clones and leaves some out. The profile covers roughly 130,000 clones, with 66% appearing a single time and approximately 6.5% taken by the ten largest. The sample taken for sequencing was PBMCs. This sequence originates from a woman in her fifties or sixties in good health and CMV-seronegative. This chain joins TRBV5-4 and TRBJ1-5; D perhaps matches TRBD1 (5 bases). The CDR3 spells CASSNQGNNQPQHF. Written as DNA, the CDR3 is TGTGCCAGCAGCAATCAGGGTAACAATCAGCCCCAGCATTTT.